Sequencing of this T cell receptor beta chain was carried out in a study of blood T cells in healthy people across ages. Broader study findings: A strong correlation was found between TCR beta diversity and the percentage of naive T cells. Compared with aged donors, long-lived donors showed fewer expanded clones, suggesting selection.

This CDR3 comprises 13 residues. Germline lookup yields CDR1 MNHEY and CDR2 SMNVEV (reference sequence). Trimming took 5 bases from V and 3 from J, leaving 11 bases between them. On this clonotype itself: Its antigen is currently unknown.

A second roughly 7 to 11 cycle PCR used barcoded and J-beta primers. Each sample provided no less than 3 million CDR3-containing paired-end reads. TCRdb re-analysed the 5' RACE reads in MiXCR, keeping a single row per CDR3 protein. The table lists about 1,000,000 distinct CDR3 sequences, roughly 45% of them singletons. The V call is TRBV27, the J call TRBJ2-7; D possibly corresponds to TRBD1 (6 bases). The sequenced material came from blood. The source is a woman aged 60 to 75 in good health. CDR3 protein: CASSRTAYYEQYF. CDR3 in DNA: TGTGCCAGCAGTCGGACAGCTTACTACGAGCAGTACTTC.